This TCR beta chain was captured in a study of control samples from healthy donors and cancer patients. V lost 0 bases and J 5 bases, leaving 14 bases between the germline ends. This CDR3 is built from 15 residues. Germline assignment: CDR1 SGDLS and CDR2 YYNGEE. This table comes from immunoSEQ multiplex PCR, and its TCRdb copy is limited to in-frame clones, with some not included. The sample has 93,000 or so clones; around 89% are singletons. Sequenced input: PBMCs. This chain connects TRBV9 to TRBJ2-5; the D gene is possibly TRBD2 (5 bases). The clonotype comes from a man aged 60-69 years with lung cancer. In nucleotides, the CDR3 is TGTGCCAGCAGCGTAGTAACCCCGGGGATGGAGACCCAGTACTTC. Amino acid sequence: CASSVVTPGMETQYF. Full variable domain (remainder filled in from reference TRBV9 and TRBJ2-5): DSGVTQTPKHLITATGQRVTLRCSPRSGDLSVYWYQQSLDQGLQFLIQYYNGEERAKGNILERFSAQQFPDLHSELNLSSLELGDSALYFCASSVVTPGMETQYFGPGTRLLVL.